This entry is about one T cell receptor beta chain. Other DNA sequences within the sample encode an identical CDR3. The naive CD8 population came from CD45RO-negative cells selected for CCR7, without terminally differentiated effector memory CD45RA+ cells. Deep was the level at which the assay was run. Generated by immunoSEQ multiplex PCR, the TCRdb table keeps only in-frame clones and is missing some. This sample has approximately 2,200,000 clones, with 90% to 95% found just once. This record belongs to a study of shared clonotypes between healthy human individuals. The CDR3 has 14 amino acids. The V end lost 3 bases, the J end lost 1 base, and 9 bases lay between the germline ends. Germline values: CDR1 MDHEN, CDR2 SYDVKM.

The clonotype comes from a man between 18 and 35 years old in good health. Some clones in this sample may be carry-over from other donors' samples. Sequenced input: naive CD8+ T cells from PBMCs. The chain is built from TRBV28 and TRBJ1-1; D is unclear. The CDR3 is CASSLRTANTEAFF. Written as DNA, the CDR3 is TGTGCCAGCAGTTTGAGGACTGCGAACACTGAAGCTTTCTTT.